This paragraph covers one T cell receptor (beta chain) sequence. Its antigen is unknown. A much larger clonotype is one base distant, so this may be a read error. Amplified TCR beta CDR3 regions derived from RNA transcripts. In the first-round RT-PCR of the TCR CDR3, the HTBI primer set was used. Each CDR3 protein is one row after TCRdb ran MiXCR on the multiplex PCR reads. The profile shows hundreds of thousands of distinct CDR3 sequences, approximately 20% of them singletons. The data derive from a study of T cells in Graves' hyperthyroidism and ophthalmopathy. Study-level findings and limits: Ophthalmopathy, which appeared later, was predicted by the model a median 6.5 months before onset.

V was pared by 4 bases and J by 5 bases, with 12 bases of the junction left unmatched. Germline CDR1 reads LGHDT; CDR2 reads YNNKEL (reference sequence). CDR3 length: 16 amino acids. The clonotype originates from a man younger than 45 with Graves' ophthalmopathy. The chain couples TRBV3-1 to TRBJ2-5; 8 nucleotides line up with TRBD1. Sequencing was performed on blood. The CDR3 DNA reads as TGTGCCAGCAGCCGAGATAGGACAGGGACCTCCGAGACCCAGTACTTC. This gives the protein CASSRDRTGTSETQYF.